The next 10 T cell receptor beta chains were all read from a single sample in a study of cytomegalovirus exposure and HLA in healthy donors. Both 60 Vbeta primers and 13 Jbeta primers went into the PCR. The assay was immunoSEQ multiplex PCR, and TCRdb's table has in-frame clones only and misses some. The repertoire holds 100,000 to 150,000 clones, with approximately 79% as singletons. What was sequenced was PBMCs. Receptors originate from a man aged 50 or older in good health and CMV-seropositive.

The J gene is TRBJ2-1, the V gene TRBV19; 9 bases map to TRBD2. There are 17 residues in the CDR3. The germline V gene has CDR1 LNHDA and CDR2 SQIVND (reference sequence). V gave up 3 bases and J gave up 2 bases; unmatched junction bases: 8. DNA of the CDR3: TGTGCCAGTAGTATTGGTAGCGGGAGAAAGGCCTACAATGAGCAGTTCTTC. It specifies CASSIGSGRKAYNEQFF.

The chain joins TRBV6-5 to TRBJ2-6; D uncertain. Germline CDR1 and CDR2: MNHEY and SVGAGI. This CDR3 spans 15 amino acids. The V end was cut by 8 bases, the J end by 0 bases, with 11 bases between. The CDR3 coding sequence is TGTGCCAGCCGCACGATCAGCTCTGGGGCCAACGTCCTGACTTTC. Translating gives CASRTISSGANVLTF.

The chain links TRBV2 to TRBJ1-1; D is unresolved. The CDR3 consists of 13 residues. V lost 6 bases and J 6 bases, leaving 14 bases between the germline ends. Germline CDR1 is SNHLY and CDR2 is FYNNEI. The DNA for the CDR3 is TGTGCCAGCAGGGATCGACTATTCCCTGAAGCTTTCTTT. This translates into CASRDRLFPEAFF.

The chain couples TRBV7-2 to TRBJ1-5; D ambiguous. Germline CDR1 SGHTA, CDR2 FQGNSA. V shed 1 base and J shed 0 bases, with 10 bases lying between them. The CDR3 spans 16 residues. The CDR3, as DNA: TGTGCCAGCAGCTTAGAAGCCTCCTATAGCAATCAGCCCCAGCATTTT. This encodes CASSLEASYSNQPQHF.

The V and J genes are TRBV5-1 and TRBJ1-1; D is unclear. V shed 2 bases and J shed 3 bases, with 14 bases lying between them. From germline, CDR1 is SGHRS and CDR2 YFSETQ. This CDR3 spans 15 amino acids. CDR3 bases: TGCGCCAGCAGCTTATTTGGTTCAGAGGACACTGAAGCTTTCTTT. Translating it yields CASSLFGSEDTEAFF.

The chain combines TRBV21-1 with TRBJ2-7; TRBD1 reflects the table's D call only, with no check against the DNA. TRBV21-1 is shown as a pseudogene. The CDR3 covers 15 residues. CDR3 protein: CASSSLRDSKNEQYF. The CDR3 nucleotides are TGTGCCAGCAGCTCGCTCCGGGACAGCAAAAACGAGCAGTACTTC.

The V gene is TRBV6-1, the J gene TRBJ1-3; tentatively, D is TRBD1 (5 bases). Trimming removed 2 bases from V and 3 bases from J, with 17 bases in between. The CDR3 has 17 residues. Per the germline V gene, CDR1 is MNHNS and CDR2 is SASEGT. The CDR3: CASSEFPRGNFGNTIYF. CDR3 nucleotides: TGTGCCAGCAGTGAATTTCCAAGGGGAAACTTTGGAAACACCATATATTTT.

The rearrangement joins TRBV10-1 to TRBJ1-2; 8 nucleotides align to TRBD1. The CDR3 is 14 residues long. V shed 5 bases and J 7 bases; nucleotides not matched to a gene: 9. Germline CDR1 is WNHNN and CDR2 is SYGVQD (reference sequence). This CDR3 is CASSPDRARSGYTF. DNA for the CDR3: TGCGCCAGCAGTCCGGACAGGGCGAGGAGTGGCTACACCTTC.

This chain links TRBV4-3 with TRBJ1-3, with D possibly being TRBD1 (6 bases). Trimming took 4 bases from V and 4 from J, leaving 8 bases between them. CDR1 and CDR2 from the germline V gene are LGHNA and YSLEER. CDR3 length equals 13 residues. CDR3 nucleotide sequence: TGCGCCAGCAGCCGCGACAGGGGAAACACCATATATTTT. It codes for CASSRDRGNTIYF.

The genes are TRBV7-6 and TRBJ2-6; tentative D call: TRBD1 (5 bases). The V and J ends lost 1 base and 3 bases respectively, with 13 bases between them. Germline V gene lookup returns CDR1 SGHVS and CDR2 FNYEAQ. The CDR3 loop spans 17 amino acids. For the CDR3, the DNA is TGTGCCAGCAGCTTAGTAAGTAGGGGTAGTGGGGCCAACGTCCTGACTTTC. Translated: CASSLVSRGSGANVLTF.